Sequencing of this TCR beta chain was carried out in a study of T cells in Graves' hyperthyroidism and ophthalmopathy. Authors of the study amplified TCR beta CDR3 regions from RNA transcripts. The primer set for the first-round RT-PCR of the TCR CDR3 was HTBI. TCRdb ran MiXCR on the multiplex PCR reads and lists one entry per CDR3 protein. The sample shows roughly 250,000 distinct CDR3 sequences, about 20% of them seen only once. V gave up 4 bases and J gave up 2 bases, with 16 bases separating them. The CDR3 contains 16 residues. Germline values: CDR1 LNHDA, CDR2 SQIVND (reference sequence). The sample comprised blood. This sequence originates from a man younger than 40 with Graves' ophthalmopathy. The chain recombines TRBV19 with TRBJ2-3, with D perhaps TRBD1 (6 bases). The CDR3 DNA reads as TGTGCCAGTAGTACTATTACAGGGAAACTCACAGATACGCAGTATTTT. Translated, it gives CASSTITGKLTDTQYF.